These 6 T cell receptor beta chains were all obtained from the same sample, sequenced in a study of shared clonotypes between healthy human individuals. TCRdb's copy holds only in-frame clones and misses some; the assay was immunoSEQ multiplex PCR. Of some 2.1 million clones listed, 95% are singletons. The material sequenced was naive CD4+ T cells sorted from blood. Documented subset: CD45RA+ positively selected. The receptors were sampled from a man in his late teens or twenties in good health.

Note on this clone: Different DNA sequences within this sample yield the same CDR3. The chain recombines TRBV28 with TRBJ1-1; D is unresolved. Germline CDR1 and CDR2: MDHEN and SYDVKM. The CDR3 has 12 amino acids. V lost 2 bases to trimming and J lost 7 bases, with 8 bases between them. The CDR3 protein is CASSLPGREAFF. In DNA form, the CDR3 reads TGTGCCAGCAGTTTACCGGGCCGTGAAGCTTTCTTT.

This clone appeared once. The rearrangement links TRBV18 to TRBJ1-5; 10 nucleotides match TRBD1. The V gene end was trimmed by 6 bases and the J gene end by 6 bases; junction bases not matched to a gene: 11. Germline V lookup: CDR1 KGHSH, CDR2 LQKENI. The CDR3 runs 16 residues. The CDR3 nucleotides read TGTGCCAGCTCCATAGACGGGACAGGGGCTAGTCAGCCCCAGCATTTT. Amino acid sequence: CASSIDGTGASQPQHF.

V is TRBV5-3 and J is TRBJ1-5; TRBD1 matches at 8 bases. TRBV5-3 is known as an ORF, though its function is uncertain. Losses at the gene ends were 0 bases for V and 6 bases for J; bases not matched to a gene: 5. This CDR3 is 15 amino acids long. DNA of the CDR3: TGTGCCAGAAGCTTGGTGGACAGGGCGGCTCAGCCCCAGCATTTT. It encodes CARSLVDRAAQPQHF.

In DNA, the CDR3 is TGTGCCAGCAGCGAAACCGGGACAGGGGTGTCCGAGCAGTACTTC. Protein sequence: CASSETGTGVSEQYF. The rearrangement joins TRBV2 to TRBJ2-7; 10 nucleotides align to TRBD1. After removal of 6 bases from V and 6 bases from J, the junction contained 11 bases not matched to a gene. This CDR3 comprises 15 residues. From germline, CDR1 is SNHLY and CDR2 FYNNEI.

The CDR3 sequence is CASRGRDREIGYTF. CDR3 in DNA: TGTGCCAGCAGGGGTCGGGACAGGGAAATTGGCTACACCTTC. The V gene is TRBV6-5, the J gene TRBJ1-2; 9 bases are a match to TRBD1. The length of the CDR3 is 14 residues. Germline assignment: CDR1 MNHEY and CDR2 SVGAGI. V shed 6 bases, J shed 7 bases, and the junction held 9 bases outside the gene matches.

The V and J genes are TRBV28 and TRBJ1-2; 9 bases map to TRBD1. Germline CDR1 MDHEN, CDR2 SYDVKM. V shed 8 bases and J 9 bases; nucleotides not matched to a gene: 10. This CDR3 comprises 13 residues. CDR3 residues: CASRDRAGFSYTF. As DNA, the CDR3 is TGTGCCAGCCGGGACAGGGCTGGATTCAGCTACACCTTC.